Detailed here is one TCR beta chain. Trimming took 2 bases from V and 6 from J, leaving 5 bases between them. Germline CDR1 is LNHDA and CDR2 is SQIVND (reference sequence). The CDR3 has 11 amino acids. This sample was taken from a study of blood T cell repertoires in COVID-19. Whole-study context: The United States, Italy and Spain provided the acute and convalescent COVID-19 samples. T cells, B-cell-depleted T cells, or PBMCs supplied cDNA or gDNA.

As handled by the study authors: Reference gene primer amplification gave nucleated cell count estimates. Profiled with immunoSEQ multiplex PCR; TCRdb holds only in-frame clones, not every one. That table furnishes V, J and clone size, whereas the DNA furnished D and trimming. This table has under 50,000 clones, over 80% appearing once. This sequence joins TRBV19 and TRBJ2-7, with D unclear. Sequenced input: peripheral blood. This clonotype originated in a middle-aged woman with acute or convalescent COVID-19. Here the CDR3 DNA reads TGTGCCAGTAGTATATCGGGCGAGCAGTACTTC. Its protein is CASSISGEQYF.